The 23 T cell receptor beta chains below come from one sample, sequenced in a study of shared clonotypes between healthy human individuals. Generated by immunoSEQ multiplex PCR, the TCRdb table keeps only in-frame clones and is missing some. Of 1.5 million to 2.5 million clones listed, 85% to 95% are singletons. CD45RO-negative cells were positively selected for CCR7, leaving out terminally differentiated effector memory CD45RA+ cells. The sequencing input was naive CD8+ T cells sorted from blood. These receptors were taken from a young man in good health.

The V call is TRBV9, the J call TRBJ1-3; D remains unclear. This CDR3 is 15 amino acids long. Germline V gene data show CDR1 as SGDLS and CDR2 as YYNGEE. V gave up 4 bases and J gave up 0 bases, with 11 bases separating them. The CDR3 reads CASSHPANSGNTIYF. The CDR3 DNA is TGTGCCAGCAGCCACCCGGCGAACTCTGGAAACACCATATATTTT. Based on the CDR3 plus reference TRBV9 and TRBJ1-3, the full variable domain is DSGVTQTPKHLITATGQRVTLRCSPRSGDLSVYWYQQSLDQGLQFLIQYYNGEERAKGNILERFSAQQFPDLHSELNLSSLELGDSALYFCASSHPANSGNTIYFGEGSWLTVV.

The chain is built from TRBV27 and TRBJ2-1; D perhaps matches TRBD2 (6 bases). Trimming pared 7 bases from V and 9 bases from J, leaving 13 bases between. The CDR3 loop spans 12 amino acids. Germline assignment: CDR1 MNHEY and CDR2 SMNVEV (reference sequence). For the CDR3, the DNA is TGTGCCAGCACCAGCATGGGACTTGAGCAGTTCTTC. This gives the protein CASTSMGLEQFF.

This rearrangement joins TRBV9 to TRBJ1-4; no clear D gene. The V end lost 4 bases, the J end lost 7 bases, and 11 bases lay between the germline ends. The V gene's germline CDR1 is SGDLS and CDR2 YYNGEE. The CDR3 is 13 amino acids. The CDR3 region is CASSPSEIEKLFF. Here the CDR3 DNA reads TGTGCCAGCAGCCCTTCAGAGATTGAAAAACTGTTTTTT.

The chain couples TRBV4-1 to TRBJ2-7; 8 nucleotides align to TRBD1. The CDR3 extends over 15 amino acids. CDR1 is MGHRA, CDR2 YSYEKL, per germline. V shed 5 bases and J 6 bases; nucleotides not matched to a gene: 12. In DNA, the CDR3 is TGCGCCAGCAGCGAAGTCGGACAGGGTAGCGGCGAGCAGTACTTC. Translation: CASSEVGQGSGEQYF.

The chain joins TRBV5-4 to TRBJ1-3; 10 bases fit TRBD1. CDR1 is SGHNT, CDR2 YYREEE, per germline (reference sequence). The CDR3 contains 18 residues. The junction had 13 bases not matched to a gene; V was cut back by 4 bases and J by 3 bases. This chain's CDR3 is CASSRPGTGVSGGNTIYF. The CDR3 DNA follows: TGTGCCAGCAGCCGACCCGGGACAGGGGTTTCGGGTGGAAACACCATATATTTT.

The chain is built from TRBV7-8 and TRBJ2-7, with D hard to call. Trimming took 1 base from V and 3 from J, leaving 10 bases between them. Germline V gene lookup returns CDR1 SGHVS and CDR2 FQNEAQ. The CDR3 is 14 amino acids. CDR3 amino acids: CASSLEDGDYEQYF. The CDR3 DNA sequence: TGTGCCAGCAGCTTAGAAGACGGAGACTACGAGCAGTACTTC.

The V and J genes are TRBV2 and TRBJ2-2; 14 bases line up with TRBD2. Germline values: CDR1 SNHLY, CDR2 FYNNEI. The CDR3 length is 17 residues. V shed 5 bases and J 2 bases; nucleotides not matched to a gene: 4. CDR3 protein: CASSPGTSGGNTGELFF. CDR3 DNA: TGTGCCAGCAGTCCCGGGACTAGCGGGGGTAACACCGGGGAGCTGTTTTTT. The full variable domain, completed using reference TRBV2 and TRBJ2-2, is EPEVTQTPSHQVTQMGQEVILRCVPISNHLYFYWYRQILGQKVEFLVSFYNNEISEKSEIFDDQFSVERPDGSNFTLKIRSTKLEDSAMYFCASSPGTSGGNTGELFFGEGSRLTVL.

The V and J genes are TRBV2 and TRBJ2-1; 8 nucleotides line up with TRBD1. Germline CDR1 reads SNHLY; CDR2 reads FYNNEI. Trimming took 7 bases from V and 6 from J; bases not matched to a gene: 2. This CDR3 spans 12 amino acids. CDR3 loop: CASMTGVNEQFF. The CDR3 nucleotides read TGTGCCAGCATGACAGGGGTCAATGAGCAGTTCTTC. Based on the CDR3 plus reference TRBV2 and TRBJ2-1, the full variable domain is EPEVTQTPSHQVTQMGQEVILRCVPISNHLYFYWYRQILGQKVEFLVSFYNNEISEKSEIFDDQFSVERPDGSNFTLKIRSTKLEDSAMYFCASMTGVNEQFFGPGTRLTVL.

This clone was seen only once. This sequence joins TRBV5-1 and TRBJ2-5; TRBD2 agrees at 14 bases. J gave up 3 bases and V 1 base, and 14 bases lay outside the gene matches. CDR1 SGHRS and CDR2 YFSETQ come from the germline V gene. The CDR3 loop spans 20 amino acids. In DNA form, the CDR3 reads TGCGCCAGCAGCTTGACACCGGGACTAGCGGGAGTTAACAAAAAAGAGACCCAGTACTTC. Protein: CASSLTPGLAGVNKKETQYF.

A remark on this clone: The same CDR3 also results from other DNA sequences found in this sample. This chain uses TRBV2 with TRBJ1-6, with a possible D match to TRBD1 (5 bases). V was trimmed by 1 base and J by 10 bases, leaving 11 bases between them. The germline gives CDR1 SNHLY, CDR2 FYNNEI. CDR3 size: 14 residues. This chain's CDR3 is CASSEGQGNSPLHF. CDR3 in DNA: TGTGCCAGCAGTGAAGGGCAGGGAAACTCACCCCTCCACTTT.

The chain recombines TRBV5-4 with TRBJ2-5; possibly TRBD1 for D (6 bases). The V end lost 4 bases, the J end lost 1 base, and 11 bases lay between the germline ends. This CDR3 has 14 amino acids. Germline V gives CDR1 SGHNT, CDR2 YYREEE (reference sequence). CDR3 in amino acids: CASSTDSLQETQYF. For the CDR3, the DNA is TGTGCCAGCAGCACGGACAGTCTCCAAGAGACCCAGTACTTC.

The CDR3 DNA reads as TGTGCCAGCAGTATGACAGGGGCAAATGGCTACACCTTC. Its translation: CASSMTGANGYTF. This rearrangement joins TRBV27 to TRBJ1-2, with 8 bases aligning to TRBD1. Germline V gives CDR1 MNHEY, CDR2 SMNVEV (reference sequence). With 5 bases clipped from V and 6 bases from J, the junction kept 5 bases outside the gene matches. This CDR3 region has 13 residues.

The chain recombines TRBV6-1 with TRBJ2-2; maybe TRBD1 (6 bases). The CDR3 is 18 amino acids. Germline values: CDR1 MNHNS, CDR2 SASEGT. Trimming stripped 0 bases from V and 1 base from J, with 15 bases between. The CDR3 region has the DNA TGTGCCAGCAGTGAAGCGAGAGGACGGACAGTGAACACCGGGGAGCTGTTTTTT. Encoded protein: CASSEARGRTVNTGELFF.

This chain uses TRBV28 with TRBJ2-3; no clear D. There are 12 residues in the CDR3. V was trimmed by 2 bases and J by 5 bases, leaving 5 bases between them. Germline V gene data show CDR1 as MDHEN and CDR2 as SYDVKM. This chain's CDR3 is CASSLGLDTQYF. For the CDR3, the DNA is TGTGCCAGCAGTTTAGGTCTAGATACGCAGTATTTT.

The chain carries TRBV5-4 and TRBJ2-7; D possibly matches TRBD1 or TRBD2 (5 bases each). Per germline, CDR1 SGHNT and CDR2 YYREEE (reference sequence). The ends were cut back, 1 base at V and 3 bases at J, with 14 bases in the middle. The CDR3 contains 15 residues. This CDR3 is CASSLSGTENYEQYF. The CDR3 nucleotides read TGTGCCAGCAGCTTGTCCGGGACCGAAAACTACGAGCAGTACTTC.

The chain combines TRBV6-6 with TRBJ2-1; D is possibly TRBD1 or TRBD2 (5 bases each). Trimming cost V 5 bases and J 2 bases, with 13 bases left between them. From germline, CDR1 is MNHNY and CDR2 SVGAGI (reference sequence). The CDR3 is made up of 15 amino acids. The CDR3 protein is CASSGGEIPYNEQFF. As DNA, the CDR3 is TGTGCCAGCAGTGGGGGTGAAATCCCCTACAATGAGCAGTTCTTC.

The V call is TRBV7-9, the J call TRBJ2-7, with D perhaps being TRBD1 or TRBD2 (5 bases each). Trimming removed 5 bases at V and 5 bases at J, with 13 bases between. Germline V CDR1 and CDR2: SEHNR, FQNEAQ (reference sequence). The CDR3 runs to 13 residues. CDR3 region: CASSNSGTHEQYF. CDR3 DNA: TGTGCCAGCAGCAACTCAGGGACCCACGAGCAGTACTTC.

The sample holds a few counts of this clone. Within the sample, other DNA sequences also encode this same CDR3. The chain joins TRBV27 to TRBJ1-1; possibly TRBD1 for D (5 bases). This CDR3 is built from 13 residues. Germline-derived CDR1 and CDR2 are MNHEY and SMNVEV (reference sequence). The V and J ends lost 3 bases and 3 bases respectively, with 8 bases between them. The chain's CDR3 is CASSLARDTEAFF. CDR3 DNA sequence: TGTGCCAGCAGTTTGGCCAGGGACACTGAAGCTTTCTTT.

V is TRBV5-6 and J is TRBJ2-7; weak D call: TRBD2 (6 bases). In germline, CDR1 is SGHDT, CDR2 YYEEEE. V was trimmed by 0 bases and J by 4 bases, leaving 14 bases between them. The CDR3 length is 15 residues. The CDR3 loop is CASSLVERAGYEQYF. The CDR3 DNA reads TGTGCCAGCAGCTTGGTCGAGCGGGCCGGTTACGAGCAGTACTTC.

V and J are TRBV4-1 and TRBJ1-2; a possible D gene is TRBD1 (5 bases). The V end was cut by 0 bases, the J end by 1 base, with 12 bases between. The CDR3 consists of 16 residues. Per the germline V gene, CDR1 is MGHRA and CDR2 is YSYEKL. The DNA for the CDR3 is TGCGCCAGCAGCCAAGATGTGAGGGACTATAACTATGGCTACACCTTC. Amino acid sequence: CASSQDVRDYNYGYTF.

The chain has TRBV29-1 and TRBJ2-7; 10 bases are a match to TRBD1. Germline trimming cut 7 bases from V and 6 bases from J; bases unmatched to any gene: 6. The CDR3 loop spans 12 amino acids. The V gene's germline CDR1 is SQVTM and CDR2 ANQGSEA. CDR3 region: CSGGQGSREQYF. Written as DNA, the CDR3 is TGCAGCGGGGGACAGGGGAGTCGCGAGCAGTACTTC.

V is TRBV5-6 and J is TRBJ1-2; 7 nucleotides agree with TRBD1. The germline V gene encodes CDR1 SGHDT and CDR2 YYEEEE. The CDR3 runs 13 residues. Losses at the gene ends were 0 bases for V and 10 bases for J; bases not matched to a gene: 6. CDR3 DNA: TGTGCCAGCAGCTTGGGGGACAGTGAGGACTACACCTTC. Amino acids: CASSLGDSEDYTF.

DNA of the CDR3: TGTGCCAGCAGTGAAGCTAGGCATCCGAGCTCCTACGAGCAGTACTTC. Its translation: CASSEARHPSSYEQYF. V gene TRBV6-1 combines with J gene TRBJ2-7; D ambiguous. The CDR3 has 16 amino acids. V lost 0 bases and J 0 bases, leaving 12 bases between the germline ends. The germline V gene encodes CDR1 MNHNS and CDR2 SASEGT.